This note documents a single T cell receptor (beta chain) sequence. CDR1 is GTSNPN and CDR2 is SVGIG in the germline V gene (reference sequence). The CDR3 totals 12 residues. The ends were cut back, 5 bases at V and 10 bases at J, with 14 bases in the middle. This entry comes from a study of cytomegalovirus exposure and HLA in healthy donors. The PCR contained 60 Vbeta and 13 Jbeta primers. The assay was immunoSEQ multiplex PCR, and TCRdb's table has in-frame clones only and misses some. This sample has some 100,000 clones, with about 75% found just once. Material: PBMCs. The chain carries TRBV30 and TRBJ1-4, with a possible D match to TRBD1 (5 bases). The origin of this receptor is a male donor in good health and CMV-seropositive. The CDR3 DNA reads TGTGCCTGGGGAGAATCCGGGGGAAAACTGTTTTTT. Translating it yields CAWGESGGKLFF.